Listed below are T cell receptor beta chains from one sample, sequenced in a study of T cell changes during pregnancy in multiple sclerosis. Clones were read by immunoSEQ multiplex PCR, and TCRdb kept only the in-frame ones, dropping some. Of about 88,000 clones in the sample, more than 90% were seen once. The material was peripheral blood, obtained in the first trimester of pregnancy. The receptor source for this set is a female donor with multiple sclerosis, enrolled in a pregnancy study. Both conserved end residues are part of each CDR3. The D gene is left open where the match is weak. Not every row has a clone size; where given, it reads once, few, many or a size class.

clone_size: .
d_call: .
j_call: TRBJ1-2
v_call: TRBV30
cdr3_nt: TGTGCCTGGAGTGTGATGACAGCCTATGGCTACACCTTC
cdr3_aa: CAWSVMTAYGYTF

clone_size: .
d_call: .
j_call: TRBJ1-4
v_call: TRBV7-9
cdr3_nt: TGTGCCAGCAGCCCCTTAGGACAGAGCCTATCTGCAACTAATGAAAAACTGTTTTTT
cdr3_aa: CASSPLGQSLSATNEKLFF

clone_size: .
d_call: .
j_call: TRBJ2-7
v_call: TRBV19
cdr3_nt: TGTGCCAGTAGTATAGTAACGGGTGCCTACGAGCAGTACTTC
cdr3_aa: CASSIVTGAYEQYF

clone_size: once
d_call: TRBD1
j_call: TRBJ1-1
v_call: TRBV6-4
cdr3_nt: TGTGCCAGCAGTCACGGCAGGGGGCTTTCGACTGAAGCTTTCTTT
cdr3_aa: CASSHGRGLSTEAFF

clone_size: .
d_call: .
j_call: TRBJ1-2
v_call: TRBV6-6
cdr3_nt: TGTGCCAGCAGTCCCTCAGGAGGAAACGTCTATGGCTACACCTTC
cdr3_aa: CASSPSGGNVYGYTF

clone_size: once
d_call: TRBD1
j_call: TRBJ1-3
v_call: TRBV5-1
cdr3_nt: TGCGCCAGCAGCTTGGCTTCGGGCAGGGGGCGCCCCGGAAACACCATATATTTT
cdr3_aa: CASSLASGRGRPGNTIYF

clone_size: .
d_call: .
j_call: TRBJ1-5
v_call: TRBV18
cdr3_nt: TGTGCCAGCTCAGCCGCAGGGTTGAGCAATCAGCCCCAGCATTTT
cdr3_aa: CASSAAGLSNQPQHF

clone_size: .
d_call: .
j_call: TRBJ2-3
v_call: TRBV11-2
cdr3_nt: TGTGCCAGCAGCTCCCGAGATACGCAGTATTTT
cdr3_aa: CASSSRDTQYF

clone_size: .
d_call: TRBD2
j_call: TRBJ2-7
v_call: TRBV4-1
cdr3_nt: TGCGCCAGCAGCCGAGAGGGACTAGAGGACGAGCAGTACTTC
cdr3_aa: CASSREGLEDEQYF

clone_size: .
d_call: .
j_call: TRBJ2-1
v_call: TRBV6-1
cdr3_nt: TGTGCCAGCTACCTCGGGACCTACAATGAGCAGTTCTTC
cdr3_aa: CASYLGTYNEQFF

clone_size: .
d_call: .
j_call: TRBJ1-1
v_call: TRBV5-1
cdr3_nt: TGCGCCAGCAGCTTGGACACAATGAACACTGAAGCTTTCTTT
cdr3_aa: CASSLDTMNTEAFF

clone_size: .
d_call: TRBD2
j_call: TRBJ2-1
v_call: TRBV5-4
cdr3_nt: TGTGCCAGCAGCTCCCTACTAGCGGGGTCCTACAATGAGCAGTTCTTC
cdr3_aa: CASSSLLAGSYNEQFF

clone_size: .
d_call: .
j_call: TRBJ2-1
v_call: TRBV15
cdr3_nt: TGTGCCACCAGCGGAGGGGGGGATCAATTAAGTGAGCAGTTCTTC
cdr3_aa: CATSGGGDQLSEQFF

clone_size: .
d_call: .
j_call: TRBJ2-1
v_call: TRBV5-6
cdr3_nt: TGTGCCAGCACCCTCCGGGACTTCGCCTACAATGAGCAGTTCTTC
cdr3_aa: CASTLRDFAYNEQFF

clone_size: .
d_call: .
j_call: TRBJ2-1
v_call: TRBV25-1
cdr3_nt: TGTGCCCGTCCGACAGGTCAACCAAGAAGCGAGCAGTTCTTC
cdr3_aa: CARPTGQPRSEQFF

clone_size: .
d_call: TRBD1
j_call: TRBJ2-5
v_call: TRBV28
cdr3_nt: TGTGCCAGCAGGGCCGGGACAGTCCAAGAGACCCAGTACTTC
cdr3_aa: CASRAGTVQETQYF

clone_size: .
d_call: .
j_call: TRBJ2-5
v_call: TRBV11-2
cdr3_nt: TGTGCCAGCAGCTTAATGAAGGGTCAGGGGGGTTTTTGGGAGACCCAGTACTTC
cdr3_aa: CASSLMKGQGGFWETQYF